These T cell receptor beta chains were read from a single sample in a study of PD-1 blockade in classical Hodgkin lymphoma. Clones were read by immunoSEQ multiplex PCR, and TCRdb kept only the in-frame ones, dropping some. The sample records tens of thousands of clones, around nine tenths being singletons. This specimen consisted of peripheral blood mononuclear cells (PBMCs), obtained before the fourth cycle of nivolumab. These receptor sequences come from a human donor with classical Hodgkin lymphoma. Both conserved end residues are part of each CDR3. The order of the fields is V gene, J gene, D gene, clone size, CDR3 protein, CDR3 DNA. The D gene is left open where the match is weak. Clone size appears in some rows only: once, few, many, or a class for an expanded clone.

V gene: TRBV4-1
J gene: TRBJ2-7
D gene: TRBD1
clone size: NA
CDR3 protein: CASSQVLTGDHEQYF
CDR3 DNA: TGCGCCAGCAGCCAAGTTCTTACAGGGGACCACGAGCAGTACTTC

V gene: TRBV5-1
J gene: TRBJ2-7
D gene: NA
clone size: NA
CDR3 protein: CASSRDGDYEQYF
CDR3 DNA: TGCGCCAGCAGCCGGGACGGAGACTACGAGCAGTACTTC

V gene: TRBV5-1
J gene: TRBJ1-1
D gene: NA
clone size: NA
CDR3 protein: CASSMQGITEAFF
CDR3 DNA: TGCGCCAGCAGCATGCAGGGGATTACTGAAGCTTTCTTT

V gene: TRBV4-2
J gene: TRBJ1-2
D gene: NA
clone size: NA
CDR3 protein: CASSQDPGDRGYTF
CDR3 DNA: TGTGCCAGCAGCCAAGATCCAGGGGATAGAGGCTACACCTTC

V gene: TRBV7-9
J gene: TRBJ1-1
D gene: NA
clone size: once
CDR3 protein: CASSLRGAIGMNTEAFF
CDR3 DNA: TGTGCCAGCAGCTTACGGGGGGCGATTGGGATGAACACTGAAGCTTTCTTT

V gene: TRBV6-5
J gene: TRBJ2-7
D gene: NA
clone size: once
CDR3 protein: CASRKAGTTYEQYF
CDR3 DNA: TGTGCCAGCAGAAAAGCCGGGACAACCTACGAGCAGTACTTC

V gene: TRBV18
J gene: TRBJ1-5
D gene: NA
clone size: NA
CDR3 protein: CASSPGVAQPQHF
CDR3 DNA: TGTGCCAGCTCTCCAGGGGTAGCTCAGCCCCAGCATTTT

V gene: TRBV6-1
J gene: TRBJ2-7
D gene: NA
clone size: NA
CDR3 protein: CASSGGTLYEQYF
CDR3 DNA: TGTGCCAGCAGTGGGGGGACTTTATACGAGCAGTACTTC

V gene: TRBV5-1
J gene: TRBJ1-1
D gene: TRBD1
clone size: once
CDR3 protein: CASSSGTGRTEAFF
CDR3 DNA: TGCGCCAGCAGCTCCGGGACAGGGAGGACTGAAGCTTTCTTT

V gene: TRBV2
J gene: TRBJ1-1
D gene: NA
clone size: NA
CDR3 protein: CASSVLVLNTEAFF
CDR3 DNA: TGTGCCAGCAGTGTTTTAGTTCTGAACACTGAAGCTTTCTTT

V gene: TRBV28
J gene: TRBJ1-1
D gene: NA
clone size: NA
CDR3 protein: CASSNREDTEAFF
CDR3 DNA: TGTGCCAGCAGCAACAGAGAGGACACTGAAGCTTTCTTT

V gene: TRBV28
J gene: TRBJ2-7
D gene: NA
clone size: NA
CDR3 protein: CASLSRGPTYEQYF
CDR3 DNA: TGTGCCAGCCTATCCCGGGGACCGACGTACGAGCAGTACTTC

V gene: TRBV6-6
J gene: TRBJ2-4
D gene: TRBD1
clone size: NA
CDR3 protein: CASRMTGALENIQYF
CDR3 DNA: TGTGCCAGCAGGATGACAGGGGCCCTCGAAAACATTCAGTACTTC

V gene: TRBV5-1
J gene: TRBJ2-3
D gene: NA
clone size: NA
CDR3 protein: CASSSGSGTDTQYF
CDR3 DNA: TGCGCCAGCAGCTCGGGCTCCGGTACAGATACGCAGTATTTT

V gene: TRBV2
J gene: TRBJ1-4
D gene: TRBD1
clone size: NA
CDR3 protein: CASSDGTGRSTNEKLFF
CDR3 DNA: TGTGCCAGCAGTGACGGGACAGGGCGGTCGACTAATGAAAAACTGTTTTTT

V gene: TRBV9
J gene: TRBJ2-3
D gene: NA
clone size: few
CDR3 protein: CASSVGPLSTDTQYF
CDR3 DNA: TGTGCCAGCAGCGTAGGCCCACTCAGCACAGATACGCAGTATTTT

V gene: TRBV2
J gene: TRBJ2-5
D gene: NA
clone size: NA
CDR3 protein: CASSRRRMDGETQYF
CDR3 DNA: TGTGCCAGCAGTCGAAGACGAATGGATGGAGAGACCCAGTACTTC

V gene: TRBV5-1
J gene: TRBJ2-7
D gene: TRBD2
clone size: NA
CDR3 protein: CASSLGLAPVYEQYF
CDR3 DNA: TGTGCCAGCAGCTTAGGACTAGCTCCCGTCTACGAGCAGTACTTC

V gene: TRBV28
J gene: TRBJ1-4
D gene: NA
clone size: NA
CDR3 protein: CASSTKLQGPNEKLFF
CDR3 DNA: TGTGCCAGCAGTACAAAACTCCAGGGCCCCAATGAAAAACTGTTTTTT

V gene: TRBV6-5
J gene: TRBJ2-7
D gene: TRBD1
clone size: few
CDR3 protein: CASSVDRGRSYEQYF
CDR3 DNA: TGTGCCAGCAGCGTCGACAGGGGGCGATCTTACGAGCAGTACTTC

V gene: TRBV7-9
J gene: TRBJ1-2
D gene: NA
clone size: NA
CDR3 protein: CASSTRLYGYTF
CDR3 DNA: TGTGCCAGCAGCACCCGTCTCTATGGCTACACCTTC

V gene: TRBV10-3
J gene: TRBJ1-6
D gene: NA
clone size: once
CDR3 protein: CAISESGTRNSPLHF
CDR3 DNA: TGTGCCATCAGTGAGTCCGGGACTAGGAATTCACCCCTCCACTTT

V gene: TRBV5-4
J gene: TRBJ2-1
D gene: NA
clone size: NA
CDR3 protein: CASSLAPLRGQFF
CDR3 DNA: TGTGCCAGCAGCTTGGCTCCCTTGAGGGGGCAGTTCTTC

V gene: TRBV5-1
J gene: TRBJ2-6
D gene: NA
clone size: NA
CDR3 protein: CASSATASGANVLTF
CDR3 DNA: TGCGCCAGCAGCGCGACGGCCTCTGGGGCCAACGTCCTGACTTTC

V gene: TRBV19
J gene: TRBJ2-7
D gene: TRBD2
clone size: NA
CDR3 protein: CASSLLAGEYEQYF
CDR3 DNA: TGTGCCAGTAGTCTACTAGCGGGGGAGTACGAGCAGTACTTC

V gene: TRBV5-1
J gene: TRBJ1-2
D gene: TRBD1
clone size: NA
CDR3 protein: CASSLRQGPVYTF
CDR3 DNA: TGCGCCAGCAGCTTACGACAGGGGCCGGTCTACACCTTC

V gene: TRBV28
J gene: TRBJ1-3
D gene: TRBD1
clone size: NA
CDR3 protein: CASLTQGVGNTIYF
CDR3 DNA: TGTGCCAGCTTAACTCAGGGGGTTGGAAACACCATATATTTT

V gene: TRBV28
J gene: TRBJ1-2
D gene: TRBD1
clone size: NA
CDR3 protein: CASSIPGTVYGYTF
CDR3 DNA: TGTGCCAGTTCGATCCCCGGGACAGTCTATGGCTACACCTTC

V gene: TRBV29-1
J gene: TRBJ1-5
D gene: NA
clone size: NA
CDR3 protein: CSVGEDKNQPQHF
CDR3 DNA: TGCAGCGTTGGGGAGGACAAAAATCAGCCCCAGCATTTT

V gene: TRBV6-5
J gene: TRBJ1-6
D gene: TRBD1
clone size: NA
CDR3 protein: CATRGQGDNSPLHF
CDR3 DNA: TGTGCCACGAGGGGGCAGGGCGATAATTCACCCCTCCACTTT

V gene: TRBV28
J gene: TRBJ1-1
D gene: NA
clone size: NA
CDR3 protein: CASKGVGNTEAFF
CDR3 DNA: TGTGCCAGCAAGGGGGTGGGGAACACTGAAGCTTTCTTT

V gene: TRBV5-1
J gene: TRBJ1-6
D gene: NA
clone size: NA
CDR3 protein: CASSFRGSYNSPLHF
CDR3 DNA: TGCGCCAGCAGCTTTAGAGGCTCCTATAATTCACCCCTCCACTTT

V gene: TRBV19
J gene: TRBJ1-1
D gene: NA
clone size: NA
CDR3 protein: CASSILTGKNTEAFF
CDR3 DNA: TGTGCCAGTAGTATTCTTACCGGAAAGAACACTGAAGCTTTCTTT

V gene: TRBV30
J gene: TRBJ2-1
D gene: NA
clone size: NA
CDR3 protein: CAWSVRRTVYNEQFF
CDR3 DNA: TGTGCCTGGAGTGTACGAAGGACGGTCTACAATGAGCAGTTCTTC

V gene: TRBV7-9
J gene: TRBJ1-2
D gene: NA
clone size: NA
CDR3 protein: CASSFLPGPSYGYTF
CDR3 DNA: TGTGCCAGCAGCTTCCTCCCCGGTCCCTCCTATGGCTACACCTTC

V gene: TRBV5-1
J gene: TRBJ1-1
D gene: TRBD1
clone size: NA
CDR3 protein: CASSFLTGRTPYEAFF
CDR3 DNA: TGCGCCAGCAGCTTTTTGACAGGGCGCACACCGTATGAAGCTTTCTTT

V gene: TRBV5-1
J gene: TRBJ2-7
D gene: NA
clone size: NA
CDR3 protein: CASSQMPGNFYEQYF
CDR3 DNA: TGCGCCAGCAGCCAAATGCCAGGGAATTTCTACGAGCAGTACTTC

V gene: TRBV5-1
J gene: TRBJ2-7
D gene: NA
clone size: NA
CDR3 protein: CASSLTGSTHEQYF
CDR3 DNA: TGCGCCAGCAGCTTGACAGGGAGTACCCACGAGCAGTACTTC

V gene: TRBV29-1
J gene: TRBJ2-3
D gene: TRBD1
clone size: NA
CDR3 protein: CSGGTRGLSTDTQYF
CDR3 DNA: TGCAGCGGGGGAACGAGGGGGCTAAGCACAGATACGCAGTATTTT

V gene: TRBV2
J gene: TRBJ2-5
D gene: TRBD1
clone size: NA
CDR3 protein: CASTADRVETQYF
CDR3 DNA: TGTGCCAGCACCGCGGACAGGGTGGAGACCCAGTACTTC

V gene: TRBV9
J gene: TRBJ2-7
D gene: NA
clone size: NA
CDR3 protein: CAAEGFKGPLSYEQYF
CDR3 DNA: TGTGCCGCCGAAGGGTTCAAGGGCCCCCTCTCCTACGAGCAGTACTTC

V gene: TRBV29-1
J gene: TRBJ2-3
D gene: TRBD2
clone size: NA
CDR3 protein: CSVDFPAGGQDTQYF
CDR3 DNA: TGCAGCGTTGATTTCCCAGCGGGGGGGCAAGATACGCAGTATTTT

V gene: TRBV14
J gene: TRBJ1-2
D gene: NA
clone size: NA
CDR3 protein: CASSQIGGNGGYTF
CDR3 DNA: TGTGCCAGCAGCCAAATAGGGGGGAACGGTGGCTACACCTTC

V gene: TRBV6-6
J gene: TRBJ1-2
D gene: NA
clone size: NA
CDR3 protein: CASSAGLGGYTF
CDR3 DNA: TGTGCCAGCAGTGCTGGGCTGGGTGGCTACACCTTC

V gene: TRBV5-1
J gene: TRBJ2-5
D gene: NA
clone size: NA
CDR3 protein: CASSLGGGGETQYF
CDR3 DNA: TGCGCCAGCAGCTTGGGGGGAGGAGGAGAGACCCAGTACTTC

V gene: TRBV13
J gene: TRBJ1-2
D gene: NA
clone size: NA
CDR3 protein: CASSNLRTANYGYTF
CDR3 DNA: TGTGCCAGCAGCAACCTCAGGACCGCGAACTATGGCTACACCTTC

V gene: TRBV4-1
J gene: TRBJ2-7
D gene: TRBD2
clone size: NA
CDR3 protein: CASSPVSGGPSYEQYF
CDR3 DNA: TGCGCCAGCAGCCCCGTTAGCGGGGGGCCTTCCTACGAGCAGTACTTC

V gene: TRBV10-3
J gene: TRBJ2-5
D gene: TRBD2
clone size: NA
CDR3 protein: CAIRAGGTEKTQYF
CDR3 DNA: TGTGCCATCAGAGCGGGGGGCACGGAAAAGACCCAGTACTTC

V gene: TRBV30
J gene: TRBJ2-7
D gene: NA
clone size: NA
CDR3 protein: CAWGHDYREQYF
CDR3 DNA: TGTGCCTGGGGACACGACTATCGCGAGCAGTACTTC

V gene: TRBV25-1
J gene: TRBJ2-7
D gene: NA
clone size: NA
CDR3 protein: CASSEYSGGYEQYF
CDR3 DNA: TGTGCCAGCAGTGAATATTCCGGGGGCTACGAGCAGTACTTC

V gene: TRBV6-5
J gene: TRBJ2-2
D gene: NA
clone size: NA
CDR3 protein: CASSSRNRTGELFF
CDR3 DNA: TGTGCCAGCAGTTCCCGCAACCGCACCGGGGAGCTGTTTTTT

V gene: TRBV20-1
J gene: TRBJ1-1
D gene: NA
clone size: few
CDR3 protein: CSASFPEAFF
CDR3 DNA: TGCAGTGCCAGTTTCCCTGAAGCTTTCTTT

V gene: TRBV5-6
J gene: TRBJ1-5
D gene: TRBD1
clone size: NA
CDR3 protein: CASSLAGGQGNQPQHF
CDR3 DNA: TGTGCCAGCAGCTTGGCCGGGGGACAGGGCAATCAGCCCCAGCATTTT